Sequencing of this T cell receptor beta chain was carried out in a study of cytotoxic CD8 clonotypes in ibrutinib-treated CLL listed by TCRdb under 2021. With respect to the entire study: In this cohort, around 15 patients were treatment-naive and roughly 10 were relapsed/refractory, while approximately 18 had unmutated IGHV. Responses were partial in approximately 24 patients and complete in 2; after median about 68 months follow-up, approximately 15 stayed in remission and 12 progressed. Response samples were taken after a median of approximately a year on treatment, ranging from roughly 6 to 36 months. An average of around 260,000 productive templates and 94,082 productive rearrangements was obtained per sample. Of the 70 to 100 people in the trial, 26 had longitudinal samples available. Cryopreserved peripheral blood mononuclear cells were obtained before treatment, at response, and at either sustained remission or disease progression. Patients were still on ibrutinib when every remission and progressive disease sample was collected.

On a MiSeq, deep resolution sequencing aimed for a depth between 1 in 1 million and 1 in 200,000 T cells, with each clonotype covered around 10x on average. TCR beta libraries were generated with the immunoSEQ hsTCRB Kit. The source study handled its data this way. Data were analyzed with ImmunoSEQ Data Assistant and ImmunoSEQ Analyzer, with V, D and J genes assigned per IMGT definitions. Clonality, with values ranging from 0 to 1, was calculated as one minus the normalized Shannon entropy of productive rearrangement frequencies. Public clonotype analysis was restricted to overrepresented clonotypes comprising at least 0.05% of each patient's repertoire. Some 13 age-matched healthy donor repertoires from immuneACCESS served as clonality controls. The source is immuneACCESS, and TCRdb retained only in-frame sequences with V and J called. Part of the clones is not carried over; for the studies checked, unresolved V genes explain less than half of this, and the remainder is unexplained. The DNA gave D and trimming, while V, J and clone size come from that table. Present in this sample are some 130,000 clones, roughly 85% of which were seen just once. The ten top clones hold roughly 2% of the sample.

For CDR1 and CDR2, the germline V gene lists SGDLS and YYNGEE. The junction carries 14 bases between V and J, which are trimmed by 4 bases and 1 base respectively. The CDR3 spans 15 residues, from the cysteine through the phenylalanine. Only the CDR3 part of the read is kept: 45 bases, read in frame from the first base. As to this clone: The antigen this receptor binds is unknown. Base quality data are lacking; no much larger clone is found one base away.

What the work shows at the level of the full study, not this receptor alone: At baseline, clonality was higher than in age-matched healthy donors and showed a strong correlation with circulating CD8+ T-cell counts. Public clonotypes were rare and either shrank or stayed stable during treatment, and the rise in clonality at ibrutinib response reflected expansion of private clonotypes. Clonality increased at ibrutinib response, stayed stable in sustained remission, and fell back toward baseline at progression. Sustained-remission and progressing patients did not have matched sampling times, and lymph node repertoires were not examined.

The time point label on this specimen signifies: 24 months on ibrutinib. For TCR beta library preparation, roughly 2 micrograms of genomic DNA were isolated from cryopreserved PBMCs. High-throughput TCR beta sequencing was performed on longitudinal blood samples from CLL patients receiving ibrutinib monotherapy. The patients took part in an open-label, single-center phase 2 trial of ibrutinib monotherapy. The source is a human donor with chronic lymphocytic leukemia. The chain was built from TRBV9 and TRBJ1-1; possibly the D gene is TRBD1, per 6 matching bases. The sequenced sample was PBMCs, obtained after 24 months of ibrutinib treatment. The CDR3: CASSPGRGGNTEAFF. The sequence in DNA is TGTGCCAGCAGCCCTGGCAGGGGAGGGAACACTGAAGCTTTCTTT. Supplemented by the reference TRBV9 and TRBJ1-1 proteins around the CDR3, the complete variable domain is DSGVTQTPKHLITATGQRVTLRCSPRSGDLSVYWYQQSLDQGLQFLIQYYNGEERAKGNILERFSAQQFPDLHSELNLSSLELGDSALYFCASSPGRGGNTEAFFGQGTRLTVV.